Presented here are 6 T cell receptor beta chains from one specimen sequenced in a study of response to subunit inactivated influenza vaccine (dated by TCRdb to between 2018 and 2020). Library generation was performed with RT-PCR. Sequencing took place on an Illumina HiSeq 2500. TCRdb passed the public sequencing reads through fastp at Q25 and MiXCR, retaining productive beta sequences. CDR3 protein duplicates are merged, each entry listing the most common genes and DNA. The sample yields a few hundred thousand distinct CDR3 sequences; approximately 10% were counted once. The ten largest make up around 10% of the sample. These data are also associated with another study on T cells expressing NK-cell markers. Looking at the second paper: 5'RACE template switching, by which a universal primer site and unique molecular identifiers were added, was used to make TCR beta cDNA libraries.

Sequenced here: PBMCs from blood, sampled on the day of vaccination. The receptors come from a man in his forties or fifties who received an inactivated influenza vaccine. Donor details come from another sample of the same person, matched by shared clones.

This clonotype was counted many times. The chain is built from TRBV12-3 or TRBV12-4 and TRBJ2-3; no clear D gene. The CDR3 covers 15 residues. V was trimmed by 5 bases and J by 6 bases, leaving 18 bases between them. This CDR3 is CASSPRANLGDTQYF. The CDR3 nucleotides are TGTGCCAGCAGTCCACGGGCCAACCTTGGGGATACGCAGTATTTT.

In its sample, this clonotype was seen many times. The CDR3 sequence is CASSRPGQGQYF. For the CDR3, the DNA is TGTGCCAGCAGCCGACCCGGACAGGGCCAGTACTTC. This chain uses TRBV7-2 with TRBJ2-5; TRBD1 agrees at 8 bases. This CDR3 is built from 12 residues. J lost 10 bases, V lost 5 bases, and 6 bases had no gene match. Germline CDR1 SGHTA, CDR2 FQGNSA. Complete variable domain (other parts from reference TRBV7-2 and TRBJ2-5): GAGVSQSPSNKVTEKGKDVELRCDPISGHTALYWYRQSLGQGLEFLIYFQGNSAPDKSGLPSDRFSAERTGGSVSTLTIQRTQQEDSAVYLCASSRPGQGQYFGPGTRLLVL.

V gene TRBV6-1 combines with J gene TRBJ1-6, with a weak D call TRBD1 (6 bases). Germline CDR1 MNHNS, CDR2 SASEGT. V lost 5 bases and J 0 bases, leaving 8 bases between the germline ends. The CDR3 is 15 residues long. The CDR3: CASSTGNSYNSPLHF. The CDR3, as DNA: TGTGCCAGCAGTACAGGGAACTCCTATAATTCACCCCTCCACTTT.

This clonotype has only a few counts. This rearrangement joins TRBV27 to TRBJ2-1; D is undetermined. V was trimmed by 5 bases and J by 6 bases, leaving 17 bases between them. The CDR3 runs to 15 residues. Looked up from germline, CDR1 is MNHEY and CDR2 is SMNVEV (reference sequence). The CDR3 reads CASSPTLGPRNEQFF. The DNA of the CDR3 is TGTGCCAGCAGTCCCACTCTAGGGCCTCGCAATGAGCAGTTCTTC.

The chain uses TRBV7-2 and TRBJ1-2; maybe TRBD1 (6 bases). The CDR3 is made up of 16 amino acids. Germline values: CDR1 SGHTA, CDR2 FQGNSA. The germline V and J ends were trimmed by 5 bases and 0 bases, with 16 bases remaining between them. This CDR3 reads CASSPRGPGANYGYTF. In nucleotides, the CDR3 is TGTGCCAGCAGCCCTCGGGGGCCCGGAGCTAACTATGGCTACACCTTC.

The chain has TRBV6-2 or TRBV6-3 and TRBJ2-1; 14 positions agree with TRBD2. Germline V gene data show CDR1 as MNHEY and CDR2 as SVGEGT. The CDR3 consists of 16 residues. With V trimmed by 6 bases and J by 6 bases, 7 bases remained unmatched. This CDR3 is CASRRIGLAGGNEQFF. The CDR3 DNA reads TGTGCCAGCAGGAGAATCGGACTAGCGGGAGGCAATGAGCAGTTCTTC.